The sequence of this TCR beta chain was determined in a study of cytomegalovirus exposure and HLA in healthy donors. Regarding the study as a whole: Associated with cytomegalovirus, according to the listing, were 170 or so TCR beta chains.

The roughly 120-subject validation cohort, separate from the approximately 670-subject first cohort, included the donors. The germline V gene has CDR1 LNHDA and CDR2 SQIVND (reference sequence). This CDR3 comprises 16 residues. Germline trimming cut 1 base from V and 5 bases from J; bases unmatched to any gene: 10. Libraries were prepared by immunoSEQ multiplex PCR; TCRdb keeps only in-frame clonotypes and omits some of them. The table records 160,000 or so clones, 80% to 85% of them present only once. About this clone itself: Its antigen is still unknown.

The sequence was obtained from a young man in good health and CMV-seropositive. The specimen was PBMCs. The J gene is TRBJ2-7, the V gene TRBV19; 8 bases agree with TRBD2. CDR3 region: CASSIVSSGGSDEQYF. The CDR3 coding sequence is TGTGCCAGTAGTATAGTTTCAAGCGGGGGAAGTGACGAGCAGTACTTC.